Shown below are 16 T cell receptor beta chains from a single sample sequenced in a study of technical replicates of blood from a few donors. Clones were read by immunoSEQ multiplex PCR, and TCRdb kept only the in-frame ones, dropping some. The sample shows about 81,000 clones, approximately 97% of them seen only once. Sequenced: T cells isolated from PBMCs. These receptors were collected from a human donor in good health.

The chain has TRBV19 and TRBJ2-7; 11 positions match TRBD1. This CDR3 spans 15 amino acids. Germline CDR1 LNHDA, CDR2 SQIVND (reference sequence). Trimming at V came to 6 bases and at J to 3 bases, leaving 7 bases not matched to a gene. CDR3 in amino acids: CASSNAGTGGYEQYF. The CDR3 DNA reads TGTGCCAGTAGCAATGCCGGGACAGGGGGCTACGAGCAGTACTTC.

The rearrangement links TRBV6-1 to TRBJ2-3; D ambiguous. From germline, CDR1 is MNHNS and CDR2 SASEGT. This CDR3 has 15 amino acids. V was pared by 2 bases and J by 0 bases, with 9 bases between. This CDR3 is CASSEINYSTDTQYF. CDR3 in DNA: TGTGCCAGCAGTGAAATAAACTATAGCACAGATACGCAGTATTTT.

This clone appeared once. The chain is built from TRBV28 and TRBJ1-6; D uncertain. Looked up from germline, CDR1 is MDHEN and CDR2 is SYDVKM. The V end lost 1 base, the J end lost 7 bases, and 14 bases lay between the germline ends. The CDR3 has 16 amino acids. This CDR3 is CASSLFASYTNSPLHF. The CDR3 coding sequence is TGTGCCAGCAGTTTATTCGCCTCCTATACGAATTCACCCCTCCACTTT.

The chain links TRBV28 to TRBJ2-1; 8 nucleotides line up with TRBD2. V dropped 8 bases and J dropped 3; count of bases not matched to a gene: 12. The germline gives CDR1 MDHEN, CDR2 SYDVKM. CDR3 length: 16 residues. The chain's CDR3 is CASRVLSGESYNEQFF. CDR3 DNA: TGTGCCAGCCGGGTTCTTAGCGGGGAAAGCTACAATGAGCAGTTCTTC.

The chain links TRBV28 to TRBJ2-2, with 8 bases that match TRBD1. Germline CDR1 and CDR2: MDHEN and SYDVKM. Unmatched junction bases numbered 7, after V lost 2 bases and J lost 8 bases. The CDR3 totals 15 residues. CDR3 sequence reads: CASSLQQGEIGELFF. Here the CDR3 DNA reads TGTGCCAGCAGTTTACAACAGGGGGAAATAGGGGAGCTGTTTTTT.

The chain combines TRBV6-1 with TRBJ1-3; D unresolved. The V end lost 6 bases, the J end lost 0 bases, and 6 bases lay between the germline ends. This CDR3 contains 13 residues. The V gene's germline CDR1 is MNHNS and CDR2 SASEGT. CDR3 coding DNA: TGTGCCAGCAGACTAGACTCTGGAAACACCATATATTTT. This gives the protein CASRLDSGNTIYF.

The chain carries TRBV5-1 and TRBJ2-3; 9 bases fit TRBD2. The length of the CDR3 is 14 residues. Unmatched junction bases numbered 3, after V lost 3 bases and J lost 4 bases. Germline loops: CDR1 SGHRS, CDR2 YFSETQ. DNA of the CDR3: TGCGCCAGCAGCTGGGGACTAGCATCAGATACGCAGTATTTT. It codes for CASSWGLASDTQYF.

This clone came up once. CDR3 in DNA: TGTGCCAGCAGCCGTGACAGGGTCTATGAGCAGTTCTTC. Its translation: CASSRDRVYEQFF. This chain connects TRBV11-2 to TRBJ2-1; 7 positions match TRBD1. This CDR3 is built from 13 residues. Germline assignment: CDR1 SGHAT and CDR2 FQNNGV. The trim removed 5 bases at V and 8 bases at J, leaving 6 bases unmatched. Using reference TRBV11-2 and TRBJ2-1 for the parts outside the CDR3, the full variable domain is EAGVAQSPRYKIIEKRQSVAFWCNPISGHATLYWYQQILGQGPKLLIQFQNNGVVDDSQLPKDRFSAERLKGVDSTLKIQPAKLEDSAVYLCASSRDRVYEQFFGPGTRLTVL.

The V and J genes are TRBV30 and TRBJ2-7, with 8 bases lining up with TRBD1. The CDR3 runs to 12 residues. Looked up from germline, CDR1 is GTSNPN and CDR2 is SVGIG (reference sequence). V was pared by 5 bases and J by 4 bases, with 4 bases of the junction left unmatched. CDR3 nucleotides: TGTGCCTGGGGCGGACAGGGATACGAGCAGTACTTC. This encodes CAWGGQGYEQYF.

This clone appeared once. This rearrangement joins TRBV7-9 to TRBJ2-7; TRBD1 matches at 9 bases. V was pared by 5 bases and J by 2 bases, with 4 bases of the junction left unmatched. Germline CDR1 is SEHNR and CDR2 is FQNEAQ (reference sequence). The CDR3 sequence is 14 residues long. This CDR3 is CASSIRDRAYEQYF. CDR3 sequence (DNA): TGTGCCAGCAGCATCCGGGACAGGGCCTACGAGCAGTACTTC.

This clone showed up just once. The V call is TRBV30, the J call TRBJ1-2; 10 bases map to TRBD1. This CDR3 comprises 12 residues. Trimming took 5 bases from V and 6 from J; bases not matched to a gene: 3. Germline V CDR1 and CDR2: GTSNPN, SVGIG (reference sequence). CDR3 in DNA: TGTGCCTGGGGGACAGGGGCGAATGGCTACACCTTC. Its translation is CAWGTGANGYTF.

The rearrangement uses TRBV10-2 and TRBJ2-1; 7 positions agree with TRBD1. The CDR3 runs to 11 residues. Germline CDR1 reads WSHSY; CDR2 reads SAAADI. Trimming removed 9 bases from V and 7 bases from J; junction bases left unmatched: 3. The CDR3 here is CASRQGNEQFF. In DNA, the CDR3 is TGCGCCAGTAGACAGGGTAATGAGCAGTTCTTC.

This clone was observed a single time. The rearrangement links TRBV11-3 to TRBJ2-3; 8 bases match TRBD2. The germline CDR1 and CDR2 sequences are SGHNT and YENEEA. J gave up 2 bases and V 5 bases, and 12 bases lay outside the gene matches. CDR3 length: 17 amino acids. This CDR3 is CASSPRYGRGDTDTQYF. DNA of the CDR3: TGTGCCAGCAGCCCGCGTTACGGGCGGGGGGACACAGATACGCAGTATTTT. Full variable domain (missing parts from reference TRBV11-3 and TRBJ2-3): EAGVVQSPRYKIIEKKQPVAFWCNPISGHNTLYWYLQNLGQGPELLIRYENEEAVDDSQLPKDRFSAERLKGVDSTLKIQPAELGDSAVYLCASSPRYGRGDTDTQYFGPGTRLTVL.

The sample holds one count of this clone. The J gene is TRBJ2-5, the V gene TRBV7-8, with no clear D. CDR1 and CDR2 (germline): SGHVS, FQNEAQ. V was shortened by 2 bases and J by 2 bases, with 9 bases between the two germline ends. The CDR3 sequence is 14 residues long. For the CDR3, the DNA is TGTGCCAGCAGCTTAATCGGCGGACAAGAGACCCAGTACTTC. Encoded protein: CASSLIGGQETQYF.

The chain links TRBV5-1 to TRBJ2-3, with a weak D call TRBD2 (6 bases). CDR3 size: 15 residues. Germline lookup yields CDR1 SGHRS and CDR2 YFSETQ. V lost 1 base, J lost 2 bases, and 11 bases lay in between. CDR3 protein: CASSLSGGATDTQYF. CDR3 nucleotides: TGCGCCAGCAGCTTGAGCGGAGGGGCCACAGATACGCAGTATTTT.

The rearrangement links TRBV19 to TRBJ2-7; 9 nucleotides agree with TRBD2. CDR3 length equals 15 residues. Germline V CDR1 and CDR2: LNHDA, SQIVND (reference sequence). V gave up 5 bases and J gave up 2 bases; unmatched junction bases: 7. The CDR3 loop reads CASSAPGTSPYEQYF. The CDR3 nucleotides read TGTGCCAGTAGTGCTCCCGGGACTAGCCCCTACGAGCAGTACTTC. Supplemented by reference TRBV19 and TRBJ2-7, the full variable domain reads DGGITQSPKYLFRKEGQNVTLSCEQNLNHDAMYWYRQDPGQGLRLIYYSQIVNDFQKGDIAEGYSVSREKKESFPLTVTSAQKNPTAFYLCASSAPGTSPYEQYFGPGTRLTVT.